The clone carrying this TCR beta chain has a single count. CDR1 and CDR2 (germline): MNHNY, SVGAGI (reference sequence). CDR3 size: 15 residues. V dropped 6 bases and J dropped 9; count of bases not matched to a gene: 10. The data were taken from a study of blood T cell repertoires in COVID-19. TCRdb keeps only in-frame clones here, not all; method: immunoSEQ multiplex PCR. Altogether about 160,000 clones are present, 80% being singletons, with the ten largest covering roughly 3.4%. This TCR derives from a woman aged 60-75 years who had recovered from COVID-19. Sequencing was performed on PBMCs or T cells enriched from blood (not recorded which). The V and J genes are TRBV6-6 and TRBJ2-1; 11 bases line up with TRBD2. The CDR3 DNA sequence: TGTGCCAGCAGGATTAGCGGGGGGGCTGCAGCTGAGCAGTTCTTC. Its translation is CASRISGGAAAEQFF.